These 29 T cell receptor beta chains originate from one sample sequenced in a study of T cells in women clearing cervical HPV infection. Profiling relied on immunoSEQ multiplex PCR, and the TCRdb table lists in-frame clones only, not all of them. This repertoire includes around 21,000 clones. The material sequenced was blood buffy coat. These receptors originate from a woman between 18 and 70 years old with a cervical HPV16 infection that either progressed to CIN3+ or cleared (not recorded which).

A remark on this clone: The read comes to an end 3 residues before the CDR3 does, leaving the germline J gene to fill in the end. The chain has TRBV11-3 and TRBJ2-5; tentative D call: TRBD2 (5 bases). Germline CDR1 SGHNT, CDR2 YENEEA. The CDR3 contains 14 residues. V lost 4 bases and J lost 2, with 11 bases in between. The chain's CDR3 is CASSSTSGQETQYF. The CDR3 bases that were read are TGTGCCAGCAGCTCAACAAGCGGACAAGAGACC.

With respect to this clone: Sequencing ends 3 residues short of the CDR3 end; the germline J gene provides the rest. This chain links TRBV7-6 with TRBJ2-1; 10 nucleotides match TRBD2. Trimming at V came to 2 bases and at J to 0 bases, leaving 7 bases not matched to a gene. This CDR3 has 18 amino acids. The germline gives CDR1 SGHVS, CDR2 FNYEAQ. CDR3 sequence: CASSLSVSSGSSYNEQFF. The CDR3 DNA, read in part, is TGTGCCAGCAGCTTAAGTGTCTCTAGCGGGAGCTCCTACAATGAG.

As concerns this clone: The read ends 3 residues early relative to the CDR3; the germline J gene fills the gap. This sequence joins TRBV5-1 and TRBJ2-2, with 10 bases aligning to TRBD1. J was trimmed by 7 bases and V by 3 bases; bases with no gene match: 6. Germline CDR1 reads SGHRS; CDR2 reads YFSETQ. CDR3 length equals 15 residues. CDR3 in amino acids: CASSSGTGDVGELFF. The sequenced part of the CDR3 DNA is TGCGCCAGCAGCTCCGGGACAGGGGATGTCGGGGAG.

The part of the CDR3 DNA that was read is TGTGCCACCAGTGATTTCGGTAGCGGCCACCTTCAAGAGACC. Protein: CATSDFGSGHLQET. The whole CDR3 protein is CATSDFGSGHLQETQYF. The chain employs TRBV24-1 and TRBJ2-5; possible D gene TRBD2, 6 bases. Sequencing ends 3 residues short of the CDR3 end; the germline J gene provides the rest. This CDR3 has 17 amino acids. CDR1 KGHDR and CDR2 SFDVKD come from the germline V gene. Trimming cost V 1 base and J 2 bases, with 16 bases left between them.

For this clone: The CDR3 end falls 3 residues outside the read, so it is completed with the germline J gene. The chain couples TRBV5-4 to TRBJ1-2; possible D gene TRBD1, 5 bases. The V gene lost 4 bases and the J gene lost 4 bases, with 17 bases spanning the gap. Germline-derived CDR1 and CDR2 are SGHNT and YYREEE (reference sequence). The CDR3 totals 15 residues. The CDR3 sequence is CASSARERTTYGYTF. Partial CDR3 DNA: TGTGCCAGCAGCGCCAGGGAAAGAACGACCTATGGC.

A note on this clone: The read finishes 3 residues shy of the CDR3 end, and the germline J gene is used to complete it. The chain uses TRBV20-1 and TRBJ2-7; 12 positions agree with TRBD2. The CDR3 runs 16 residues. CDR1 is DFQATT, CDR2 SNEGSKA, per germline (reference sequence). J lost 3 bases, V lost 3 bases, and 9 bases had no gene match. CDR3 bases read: TGCAGTGCTAGTGGGCTAGCGGGAGGGCTCAGCTACGAG. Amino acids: CSASGLAGGLSYE. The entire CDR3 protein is CSASGLAGGLSYEQYF.

The sequenced CDR3 bases are TGCAGTGCTTTGACAGGGATGGACTACAATGAG. Amino acids: CSALTGMDYNE. The entire CDR3 sequence reads CSALTGMDYNEQFF. The J gene is TRBJ2-1, the V gene TRBV20-1, with 7 nucleotides matching TRBD1. The read ends 3 residues early relative to the CDR3; the germline J gene fills the gap. The CDR3 is 14 residues long. CDR1 and CDR2 from the germline V gene are DFQATT and SNEGSKA (reference sequence). The V segment lost 5 bases and the J segment 3 bases; nucleotides outside the gene matches: 7.

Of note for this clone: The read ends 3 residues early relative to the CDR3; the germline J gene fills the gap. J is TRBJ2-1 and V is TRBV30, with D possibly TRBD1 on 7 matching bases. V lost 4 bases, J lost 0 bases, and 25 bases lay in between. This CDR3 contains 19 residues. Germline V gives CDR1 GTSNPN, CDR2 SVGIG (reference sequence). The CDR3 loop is CAWTTRRRGVHSSYNEQFF. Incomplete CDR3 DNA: TGTGCCTGGACCACAAGGCGCAGGGGGGTTCATAGCTCCTACAATGAG.

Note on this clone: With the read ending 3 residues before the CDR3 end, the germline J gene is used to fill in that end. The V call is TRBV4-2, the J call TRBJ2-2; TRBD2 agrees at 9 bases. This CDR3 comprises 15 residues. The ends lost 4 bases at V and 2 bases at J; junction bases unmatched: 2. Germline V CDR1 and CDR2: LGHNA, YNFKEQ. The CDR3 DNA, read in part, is TGTGCCAGCAGCCCCGGGACTAGCAACACCGGGGAG. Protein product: CASSPGTSNTGE. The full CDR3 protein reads CASSPGTSNTGELFF.

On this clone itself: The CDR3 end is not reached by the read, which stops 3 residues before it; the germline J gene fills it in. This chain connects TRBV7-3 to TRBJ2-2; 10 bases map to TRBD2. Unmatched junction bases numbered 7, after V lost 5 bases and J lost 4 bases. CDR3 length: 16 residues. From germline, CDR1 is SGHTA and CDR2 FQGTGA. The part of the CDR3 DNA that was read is TGTGCCAGCAGCCTTTCTAGCGGGAGCGGCACCGGGGAG. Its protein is CASSLSSGSGTGE. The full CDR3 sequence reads CASSLSSGSGTGELFF.

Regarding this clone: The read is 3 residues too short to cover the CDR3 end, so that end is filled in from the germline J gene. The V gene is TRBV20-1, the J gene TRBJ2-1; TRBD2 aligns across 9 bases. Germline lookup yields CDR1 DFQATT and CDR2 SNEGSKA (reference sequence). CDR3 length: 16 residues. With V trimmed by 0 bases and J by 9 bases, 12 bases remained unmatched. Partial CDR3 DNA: TGCAGTGCTAGAGATTACGGCCTAGCGGGACTAGGTGAG. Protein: CSARDYGLAGLGE. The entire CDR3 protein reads CSARDYGLAGLGEQFF.

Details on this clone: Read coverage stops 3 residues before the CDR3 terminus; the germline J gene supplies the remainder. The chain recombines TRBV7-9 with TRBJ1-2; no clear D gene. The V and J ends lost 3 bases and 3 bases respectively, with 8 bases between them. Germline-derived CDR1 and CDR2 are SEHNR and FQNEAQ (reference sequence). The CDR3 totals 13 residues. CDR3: CASSLTGDYGYTF. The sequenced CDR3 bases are TGTGCCAGCAGCTTGACCGGGGACTATGGC.

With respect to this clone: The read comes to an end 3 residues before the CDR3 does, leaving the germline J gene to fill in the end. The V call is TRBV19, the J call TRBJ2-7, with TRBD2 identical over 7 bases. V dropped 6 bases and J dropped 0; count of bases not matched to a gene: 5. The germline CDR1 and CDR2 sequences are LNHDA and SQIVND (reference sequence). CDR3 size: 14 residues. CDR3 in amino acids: CASSQLAYSYEQYF. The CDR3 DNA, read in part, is TGTGCCAGTAGCCAACTAGCGTACTCCTACGAG.

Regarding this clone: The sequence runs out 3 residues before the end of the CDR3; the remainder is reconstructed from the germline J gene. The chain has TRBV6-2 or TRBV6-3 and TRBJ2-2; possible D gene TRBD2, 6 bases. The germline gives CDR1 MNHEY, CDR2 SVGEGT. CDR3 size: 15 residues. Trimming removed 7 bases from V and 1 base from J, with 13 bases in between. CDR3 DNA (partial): TGTGCCAGCATCACCGGGACTGGGAACACCGGGGAG. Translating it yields CASITGTGNTGE. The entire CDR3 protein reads CASITGTGNTGELFF.

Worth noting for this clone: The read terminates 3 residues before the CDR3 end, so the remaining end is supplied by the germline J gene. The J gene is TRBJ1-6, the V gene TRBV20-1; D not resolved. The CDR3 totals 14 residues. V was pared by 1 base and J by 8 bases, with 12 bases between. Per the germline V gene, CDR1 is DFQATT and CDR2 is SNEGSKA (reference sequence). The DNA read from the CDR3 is TGCAGTGCTAGAGTGGCAGAGAAGTATTCACCC. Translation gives CSARVAEKYSP. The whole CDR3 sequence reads CSARVAEKYSPLHF.

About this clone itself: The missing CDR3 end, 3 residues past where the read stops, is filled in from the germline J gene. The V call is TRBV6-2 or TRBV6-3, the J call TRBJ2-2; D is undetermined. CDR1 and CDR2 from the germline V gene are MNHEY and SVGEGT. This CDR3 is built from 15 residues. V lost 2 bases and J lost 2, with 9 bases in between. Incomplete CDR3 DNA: TGTGCCAGCAGTTACAGGTCATCAAACACCGGGGAG. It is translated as CASSYRSSNTGE. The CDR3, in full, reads CASSYRSSNTGELFF.

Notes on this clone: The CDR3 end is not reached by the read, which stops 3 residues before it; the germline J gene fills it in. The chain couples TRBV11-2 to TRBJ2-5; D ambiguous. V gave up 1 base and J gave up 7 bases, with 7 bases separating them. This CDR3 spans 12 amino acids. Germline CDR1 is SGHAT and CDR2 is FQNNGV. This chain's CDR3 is CASSLGHGTQYF. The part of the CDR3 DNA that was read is TGTGCCAGCAGCTTAGGTCACGGGACC.

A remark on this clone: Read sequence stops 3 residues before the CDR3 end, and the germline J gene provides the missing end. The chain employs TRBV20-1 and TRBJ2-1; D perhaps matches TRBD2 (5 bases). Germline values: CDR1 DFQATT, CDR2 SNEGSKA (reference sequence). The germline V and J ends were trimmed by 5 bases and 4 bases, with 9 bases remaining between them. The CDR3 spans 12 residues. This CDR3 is CSAGGVYNEQFF. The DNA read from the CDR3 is TGCAGTGCTGGAGGCGTATACAATGAG.

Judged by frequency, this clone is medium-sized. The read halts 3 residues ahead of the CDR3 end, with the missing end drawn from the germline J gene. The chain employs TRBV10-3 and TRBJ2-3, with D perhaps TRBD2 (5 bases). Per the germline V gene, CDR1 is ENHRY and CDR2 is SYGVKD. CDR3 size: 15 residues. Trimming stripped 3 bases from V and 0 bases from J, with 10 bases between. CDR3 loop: CAISDPSTSTDTQYF. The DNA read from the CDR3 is TGTGCCATCAGTGACCCTAGCACTAGCACAGATACG.

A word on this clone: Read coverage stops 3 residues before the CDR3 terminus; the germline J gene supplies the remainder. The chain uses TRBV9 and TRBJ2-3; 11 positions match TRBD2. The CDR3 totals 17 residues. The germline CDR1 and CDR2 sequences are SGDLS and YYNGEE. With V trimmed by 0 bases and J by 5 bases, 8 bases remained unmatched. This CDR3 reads CASSVGGFGLAGDTQYF. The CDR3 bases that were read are TGTGCCAGCAGCGTAGGTGGGTTCGGACTAGCGGGAGATACG.

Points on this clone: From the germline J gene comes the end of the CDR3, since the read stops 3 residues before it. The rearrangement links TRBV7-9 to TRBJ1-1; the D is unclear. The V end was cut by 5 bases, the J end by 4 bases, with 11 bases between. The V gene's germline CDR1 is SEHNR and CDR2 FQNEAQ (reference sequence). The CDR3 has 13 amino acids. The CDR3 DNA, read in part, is TGTGCCAGCAGCCGTGACGAGGGCACTGAA. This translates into CASSRDEGTE. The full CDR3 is CASSRDEGTEAFF.

The sequenced part of the CDR3 DNA is TGCGCCAGCAGCTTGAACTGGGCAGGGGGTACG. Translating it yields CASSLNWAGGT. The entire CDR3 protein is CASSLNWAGGTQYF. V usage is TRBV5-1 and J usage is TRBJ2-3; TRBD1 matches 7 bases. The sequence runs out 3 residues before the end of the CDR3; the remainder is reconstructed from the germline J gene. J was trimmed by 8 bases and V by 1 base; bases with no gene match: 7. The CDR3 consists of 14 residues. Germline CDR1 is SGHRS and CDR2 is YFSETQ.

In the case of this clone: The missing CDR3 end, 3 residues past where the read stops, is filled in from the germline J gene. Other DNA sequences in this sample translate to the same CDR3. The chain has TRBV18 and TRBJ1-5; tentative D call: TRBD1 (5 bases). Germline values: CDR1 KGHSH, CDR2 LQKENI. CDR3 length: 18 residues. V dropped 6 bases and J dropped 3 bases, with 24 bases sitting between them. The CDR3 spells CASSPLPVGGGTNQPQHF. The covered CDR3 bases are TGTGCCAGCTCCCCTCTCCCCGTCGGGGGGGGAACCAATCAGCCC.

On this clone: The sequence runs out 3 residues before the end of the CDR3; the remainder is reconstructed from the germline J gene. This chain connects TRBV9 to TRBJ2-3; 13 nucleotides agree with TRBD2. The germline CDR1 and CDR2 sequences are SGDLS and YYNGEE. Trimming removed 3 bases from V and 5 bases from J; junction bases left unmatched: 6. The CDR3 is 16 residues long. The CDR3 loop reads CASSGRLAGGGDTQYF. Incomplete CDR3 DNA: TGTGCCAGCAGCGGGAGACTAGCGGGAGGAGGAGATACG.

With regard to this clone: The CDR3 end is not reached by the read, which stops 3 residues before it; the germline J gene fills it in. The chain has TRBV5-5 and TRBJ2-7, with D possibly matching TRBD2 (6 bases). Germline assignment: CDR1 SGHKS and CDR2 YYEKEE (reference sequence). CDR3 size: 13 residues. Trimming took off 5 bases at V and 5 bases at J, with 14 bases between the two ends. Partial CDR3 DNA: TGTGCCAGCAGAAGACTAGGCGGGGACGAG. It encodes CASRRLGGDE. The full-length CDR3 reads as CASRRLGGDEQYF. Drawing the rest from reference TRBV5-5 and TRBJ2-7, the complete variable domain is DAGVTQSPTHLIKTRGQQVTLRCSPISGHKSVSWYQQVLGQGPQFIFQYYEKEERGRGNFPDRFSARQFPNYSSELNVNALLLGDSALYLCASRRLGGDEQYFGPGTRLTVT.

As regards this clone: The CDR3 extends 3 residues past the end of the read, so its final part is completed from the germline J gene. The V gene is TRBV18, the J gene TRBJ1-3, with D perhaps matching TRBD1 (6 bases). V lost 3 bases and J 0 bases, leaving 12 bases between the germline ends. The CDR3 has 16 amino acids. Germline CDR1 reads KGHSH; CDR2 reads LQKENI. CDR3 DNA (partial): TGTGCCAGCTCACCGGACAGTTCCGACTCTGGAAACACC. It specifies CASSPDSSDSGNT. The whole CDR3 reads CASSPDSSDSGNTIYF. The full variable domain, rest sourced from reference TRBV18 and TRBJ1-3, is NAGVMQNPRHLVRRRGQEARLRCSPMKGHSHVYWYRQLPEEGLKFMVYLQKENIIDESGMPKERFSAEFPKEGPSILRIQQVVRGDSAAYFCASSPDSSDSGNTIYFGEGSWLTVV.

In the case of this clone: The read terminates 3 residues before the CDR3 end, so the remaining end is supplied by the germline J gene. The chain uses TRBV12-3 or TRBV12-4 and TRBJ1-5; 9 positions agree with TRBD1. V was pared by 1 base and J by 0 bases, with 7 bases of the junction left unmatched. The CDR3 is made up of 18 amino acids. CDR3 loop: CASSLVGTGYNSNQPQHF. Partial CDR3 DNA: TGTGCCAGCAGTTTAGTTGGGACAGGGTATAATAGCAATCAGCCC.

CDR3 amino acids: CSARPRSYEQYF. The CDR3 DNA, read in part, is TGCAGTGCTCGCCCTAGATCCTACGAG. The chain has TRBV20-1 and TRBJ2-7, with D uncertain. The observed sequence ends 3 residues before the CDR3 terminus, with the missing tail filled in from the germline J gene. Germline CDR1 reads DFQATT; CDR2 reads SNEGSKA (reference sequence). V shed 5 bases and J shed 1 base, with 9 bases lying between them. This CDR3 is 12 amino acids long.

Partial CDR3 DNA: TGCGCCAGCAGCTCGGGACTAGCGGGAGCGGGAGAGACC. Translating it yields CASSSGLAGAGET. In full, the CDR3 is CASSSGLAGAGETQYF. The chain joins TRBV5-1 to TRBJ2-5; 14 nucleotides agree with TRBD2. The read falls 3 residues short of the CDR3 end, and the missing part is taken from the germline J gene. Germline V gene lookup returns CDR1 SGHRS and CDR2 YFSETQ. The CDR3 runs 16 residues. Trimming at V came to 3 bases and at J to 4 bases, leaving 5 bases not matched to a gene.